The entry that follows covers one TCR beta chain sequence. Its antigen is unidentified. These data originate in a study of regulatory T cells in long-lasting Graves disease. Study-level findings and limits: Persistent disease was characterized by preferential usage of TRBV28, TRBJ1-2 and TRBJ2-5.

V dropped 0 bases and J dropped 0 bases, with 15 bases sitting between them. Looked up from germline, CDR1 is DFQATT and CDR2 is SNEGSKA (reference sequence). This CDR3 has 16 residues. The authors built TCR beta libraries using iRepertoire HTBI primers and Arm-PCR of CDR3 regions. TCRdb recomputed calls from the multiplex PCR reads with MiXCR, one row per CDR3 protein. The data hold under 700,000 distinct CDR3 sequences, with approximately 16% observed a single time. Stated time point: newly diagnosed GD, antithyroid drugs for less than 3 months. PBMC-extracted RNA yielded the TCR library. These data were likewise used in another study, on T cells in Graves' hyperthyroidism and ophthalmopathy. From that second work: Most clonotypes that expanded in the thyroid above 0.001 also showed up in blood.

The specimen comprised peripheral blood mononuclear cells (PBMCs), sampled at new diagnosis, from a patient treated with antithyroid drugs. The chain couples TRBV20-1 to TRBJ2-7, with D tentatively TRBD1 (6 bases). The source of this sequence is a woman aged 35-65 years with Graves disease. CDR3 amino acids: CSARDPSTGSSYEQYF. For the CDR3, the DNA is TGCAGTGCTAGAGATCCCTCTACAGGGAGCTCCTACGAGCAGTACTTC.